The T cell receptor (beta chain) described here comes from a study of siplizumab effects on memory and regulatory T cells (dated by TCRdb to the late 2010s). About the study as a whole: The study examined how the anti-CD2 antibody siplizumab affects alloreactive T-cell subsets in allogeneic mixed lymphocyte reactions built from human PBMCs. Paper-wide results and their limitations: Of the alloreactive CD4+ clones that could be mapped, the Treg-derived share averaged around 64% with siplizumab compared with 25% to 30% in control reactions. Whether proliferating Tregs from siplizumab cultures were suppressive was not functionally confirmed. A naive or memory phenotype could not be assigned to roughly 80-97% of proliferating CD4+ or CD8+ clones. Unstimulated naive T cells appeared more diverse than memory T cells, and naive cells seemed to contribute substantially to the alloresponse. The cumulative frequency of alloreactive sequences traceable to unstimulated CD4+ memory T cells was significantly reduced by siplizumab. Because sequences at frequencies below about 10^-5 were poorly captured, only a minor fraction of alloreactive clones could be mapped back to unstimulated subsets.

TCRbeta CDR3 sequencing was performed on sorted unstimulated T cells and on proliferating T cells recovered from mixed lymphocyte reactions. Fresh whole blood from roughly 10 HLA-typed healthy donors was used to isolate PBMCs. The sample holds one count of this clone. This clone's antigen is unknown. Nothing much larger sits one base from this clone, and base qualities are not available. After removal of 3 bases from V and 0 bases from J, the junction retains 5 bases not matched to a gene. Reading the germline V gene gives CDR1 KGHSH and CDR2 LQKENI. Reading from cysteine to phenylalanine, the CDR3 counts 15 amino acids. The kept DNA is CDR3 alone, 45 bases in frame from the first base. Libraries came from the immunoSEQ multiplex PCR assay. Each sample had about 10^5 TCR templates assayed by the deep sequencing platform. Genomic DNA extracted from sorted T cells was used for TCRbeta CDR3 sequencing. The original pipeline was this. The R programming language was used for clonal analysis of the TCRbeta CDR3 data. Alloreactive CD4+ and CD8+ clones were defined by comparing unstimulated samples with post-reaction CFSE-low samples. Regulatory or non-regulatory origin of alloreactive CD4+ clones was assigned by matching sequences to the sorted unstimulated Treg and non-Treg repertoires. Imported from immuneACCESS, the table was reduced by TCRdb to in-frame sequences with V and J called. These copies leave out some clones; in studies compared against another copy, an unresolved V gene accounts for under half, and the cause of the remainder is not known. The D gene and trimming were derived from the DNA, and the V and J assignments and clone size from that table. The sample profile shows more than 60,000 clones; 93% of them were found once. About 5% of the sample lies in the top ten.

The sequence joins TRBV18 to TRBJ2-7, and 7 bases in between align with TRBD1. The source material was CD8+ T cells sorted from blood. This clonotype was obtained from a human donor in good health. The base sequence is TGTGCCAGCTCACCGACCGGGACAGTCTCCTACGAGCAGTACTTC. It translates to CASSPTGTVSYEQYF.